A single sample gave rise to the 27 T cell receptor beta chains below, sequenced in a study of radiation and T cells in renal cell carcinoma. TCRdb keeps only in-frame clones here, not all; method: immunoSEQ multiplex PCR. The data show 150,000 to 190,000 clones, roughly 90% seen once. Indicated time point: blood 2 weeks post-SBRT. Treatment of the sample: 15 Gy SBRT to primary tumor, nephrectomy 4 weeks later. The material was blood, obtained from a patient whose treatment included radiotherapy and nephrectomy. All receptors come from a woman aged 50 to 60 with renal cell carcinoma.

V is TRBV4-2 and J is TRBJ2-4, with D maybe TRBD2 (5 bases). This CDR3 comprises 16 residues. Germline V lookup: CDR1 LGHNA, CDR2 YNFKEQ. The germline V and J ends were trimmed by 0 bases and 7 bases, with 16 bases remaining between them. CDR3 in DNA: TGTGCCAGCAGCCAAGAAGGGCTAATAGCGACGAACATTCAGTACTTC. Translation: CASSQEGLIATNIQYF.

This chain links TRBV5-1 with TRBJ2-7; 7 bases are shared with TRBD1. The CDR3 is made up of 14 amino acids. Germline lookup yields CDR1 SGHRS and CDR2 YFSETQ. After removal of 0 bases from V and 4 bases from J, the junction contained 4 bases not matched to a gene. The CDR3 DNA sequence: TGCGCCAGCAGCTTGGACAGGGGAAGGTACGAGCAGTACTTC. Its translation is CASSLDRGRYEQYF.

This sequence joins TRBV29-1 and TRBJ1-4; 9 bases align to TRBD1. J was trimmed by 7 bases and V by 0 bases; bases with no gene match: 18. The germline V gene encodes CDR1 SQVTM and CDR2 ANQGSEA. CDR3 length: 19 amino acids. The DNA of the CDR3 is TGCAGCGTTGAAGATCGTTTACCGGGACAGGGTGGTATTGGTGAAAAACTGTTTTTT. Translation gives CSVEDRLPGQGGIGEKLFF.

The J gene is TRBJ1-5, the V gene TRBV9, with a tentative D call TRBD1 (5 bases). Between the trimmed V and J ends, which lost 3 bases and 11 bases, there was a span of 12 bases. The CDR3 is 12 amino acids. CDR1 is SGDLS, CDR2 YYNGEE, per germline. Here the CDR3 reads CASSAPGGSQHF. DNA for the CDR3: TGTGCCAGCAGCGCCCCCGGGGGGTCCCAGCATTTT.

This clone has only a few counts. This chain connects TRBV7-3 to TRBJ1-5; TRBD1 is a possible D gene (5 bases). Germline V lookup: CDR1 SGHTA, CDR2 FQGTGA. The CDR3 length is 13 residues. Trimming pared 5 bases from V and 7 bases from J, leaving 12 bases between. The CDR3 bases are TGTGCCAGCAGCCCGTCCAGGGACCAGCCCCAGCATTTT. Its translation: CASSPSRDQPQHF.

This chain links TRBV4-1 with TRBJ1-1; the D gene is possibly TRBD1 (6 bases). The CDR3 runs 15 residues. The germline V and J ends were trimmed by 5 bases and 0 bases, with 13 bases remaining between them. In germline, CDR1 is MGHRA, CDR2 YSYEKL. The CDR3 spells CASSKQTGMNTEAFF. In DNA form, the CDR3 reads TGCGCCAGCAGCAAACAGACAGGCATGAACACTGAAGCTTTCTTT.

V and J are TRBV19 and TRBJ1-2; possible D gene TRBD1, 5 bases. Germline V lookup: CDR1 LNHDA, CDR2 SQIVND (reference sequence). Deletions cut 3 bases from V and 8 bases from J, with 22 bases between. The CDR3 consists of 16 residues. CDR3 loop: CASSIGGVRPRDGYTF. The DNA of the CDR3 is TGTGCCAGTAGTATCGGGGGGGTCAGGCCACGGGACGGCTACACCTTC.

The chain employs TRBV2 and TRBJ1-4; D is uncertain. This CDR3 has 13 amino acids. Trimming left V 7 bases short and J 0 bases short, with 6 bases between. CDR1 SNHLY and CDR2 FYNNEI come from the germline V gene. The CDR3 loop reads CASKPATNEKLFF. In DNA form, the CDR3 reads TGTGCCAGCAAACCTGCAACTAATGAAAAACTGTTTTTT.

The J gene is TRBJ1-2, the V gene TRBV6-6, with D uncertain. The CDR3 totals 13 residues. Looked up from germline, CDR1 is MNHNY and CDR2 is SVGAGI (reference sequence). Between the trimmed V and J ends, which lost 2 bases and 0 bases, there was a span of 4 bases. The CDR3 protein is CASSYPANYGYTF. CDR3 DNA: TGTGCCAGCAGTTACCCAGCTAACTATGGCTACACCTTC.

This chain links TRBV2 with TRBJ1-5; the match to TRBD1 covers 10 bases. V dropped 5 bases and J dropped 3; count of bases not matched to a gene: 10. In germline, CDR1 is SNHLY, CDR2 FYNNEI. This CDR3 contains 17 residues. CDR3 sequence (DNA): TGTGCCAGCAGTTTGACAGGGGGCGCGGTCAACAATCAGCCCCAGCATTTT. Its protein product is CASSLTGGAVNNQPQHF.

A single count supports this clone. The CDR3 nucleotides are TGTGCCAGCAGTTACTCTACGACAGGGGCAGATACGCAGTATTTT. It yields the protein CASSYSTTGADTQYF. This chain connects TRBV6-5 to TRBJ2-3; 8 bases map to TRBD1. V shed 0 bases and J 4 bases; nucleotides not matched to a gene: 3. Germline CDR1 MNHEY, CDR2 SVGAGI. The CDR3 length is 15 residues.

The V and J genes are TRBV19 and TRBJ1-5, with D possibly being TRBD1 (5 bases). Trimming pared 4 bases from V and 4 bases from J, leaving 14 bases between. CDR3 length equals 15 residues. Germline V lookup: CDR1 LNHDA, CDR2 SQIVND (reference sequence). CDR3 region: CASSRMGLENQPQHF. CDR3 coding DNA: TGTGCCAGTAGTAGAATGGGGCTGGAAAATCAGCCCCAGCATTTT.

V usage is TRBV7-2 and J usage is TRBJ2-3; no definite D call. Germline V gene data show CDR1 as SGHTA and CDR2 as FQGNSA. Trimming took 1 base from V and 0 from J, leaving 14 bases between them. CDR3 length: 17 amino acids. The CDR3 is CASSLGGGRPSTDTQYF. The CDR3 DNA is TGTGCCAGCAGCTTAGGGGGTGGCCGACCTAGCACAGATACGCAGTATTTT.

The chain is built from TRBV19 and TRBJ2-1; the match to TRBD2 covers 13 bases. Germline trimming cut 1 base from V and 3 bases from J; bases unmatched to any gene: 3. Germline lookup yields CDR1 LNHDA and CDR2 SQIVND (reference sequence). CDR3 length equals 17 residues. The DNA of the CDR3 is TGTGCCAGTAGTATAGGACTAGCGGGGGGAAACTACAATGAGCAGTTCTTC. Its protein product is CASSIGLAGGNYNEQFF.

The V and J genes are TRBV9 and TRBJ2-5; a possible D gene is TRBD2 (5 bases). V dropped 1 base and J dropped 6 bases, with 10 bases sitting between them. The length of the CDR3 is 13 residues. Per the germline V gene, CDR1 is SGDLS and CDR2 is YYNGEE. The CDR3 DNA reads TGTGCCAGCAGCGTACGGGAATTGAAGACCCAGTACTTC. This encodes CASSVRELKTQYF.

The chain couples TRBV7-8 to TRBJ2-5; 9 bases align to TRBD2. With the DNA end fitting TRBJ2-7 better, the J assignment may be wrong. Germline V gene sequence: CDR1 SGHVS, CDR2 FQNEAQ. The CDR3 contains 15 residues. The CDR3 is CASSPLAGATYEQYF. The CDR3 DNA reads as TGTGCCAGCAGCCCATTAGCGGGAGCTACCTACGAGCAGTACTTC.

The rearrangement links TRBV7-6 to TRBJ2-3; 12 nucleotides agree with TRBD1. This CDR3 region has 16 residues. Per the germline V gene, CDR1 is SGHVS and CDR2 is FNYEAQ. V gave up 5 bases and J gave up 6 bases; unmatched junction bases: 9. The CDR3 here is CASSPGTGGGRDTQYF. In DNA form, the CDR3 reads TGTGCCAGCAGCCCTGGGACAGGGGGCGGAAGGGATACGCAGTATTTT.

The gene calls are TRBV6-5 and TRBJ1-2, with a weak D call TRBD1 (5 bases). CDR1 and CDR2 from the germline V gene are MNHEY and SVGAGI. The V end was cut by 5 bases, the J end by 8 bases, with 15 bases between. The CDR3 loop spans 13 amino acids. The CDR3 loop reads CASSAGNSDGYTF. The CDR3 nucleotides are TGTGCCAGCAGTGCAGGGAATTCTGACGGCTACACCTTC.

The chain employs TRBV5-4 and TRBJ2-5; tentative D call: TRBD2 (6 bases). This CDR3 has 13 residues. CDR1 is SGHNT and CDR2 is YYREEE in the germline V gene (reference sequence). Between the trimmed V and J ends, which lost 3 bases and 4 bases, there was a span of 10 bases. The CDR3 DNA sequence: TGTGCCAGCAGCTGGCGGGGAGGAGAGACCCAGTACTTC. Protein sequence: CASSWRGGETQYF.

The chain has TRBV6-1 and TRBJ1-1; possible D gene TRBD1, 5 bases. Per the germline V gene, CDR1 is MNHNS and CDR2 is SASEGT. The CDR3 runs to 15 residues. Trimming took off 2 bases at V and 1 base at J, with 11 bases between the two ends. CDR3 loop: CASSEFGGTNTEAFF. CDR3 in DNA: TGTGCCAGCAGTGAATTTGGTGGGACGAACACTGAAGCTTTCTTT.

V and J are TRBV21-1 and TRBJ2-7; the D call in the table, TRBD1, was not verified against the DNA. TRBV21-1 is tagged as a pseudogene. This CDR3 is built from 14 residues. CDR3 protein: CASIGTGSSYEQYF. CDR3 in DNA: TGTGCCAGCATAGGGACAGGGAGCTCCTACGAGCAGTACTTC.

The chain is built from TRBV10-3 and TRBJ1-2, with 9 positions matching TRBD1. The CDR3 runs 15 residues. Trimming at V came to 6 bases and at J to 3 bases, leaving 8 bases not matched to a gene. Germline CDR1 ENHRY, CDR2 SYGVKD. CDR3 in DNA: TGTGCCATCAGAGGCCGGACAGGGGTCGACTATGGCTACACCTTC. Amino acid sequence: CAIRGRTGVDYGYTF.

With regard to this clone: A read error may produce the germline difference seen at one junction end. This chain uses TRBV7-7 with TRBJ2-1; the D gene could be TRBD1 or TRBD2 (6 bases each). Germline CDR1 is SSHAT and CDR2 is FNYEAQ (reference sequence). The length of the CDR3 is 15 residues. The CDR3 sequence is CASSLRGDSYNEQFF. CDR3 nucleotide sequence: TGTGCTAGCAGCTTAAGGGGGGACTCATACAATGAGCAGTTCTTC.

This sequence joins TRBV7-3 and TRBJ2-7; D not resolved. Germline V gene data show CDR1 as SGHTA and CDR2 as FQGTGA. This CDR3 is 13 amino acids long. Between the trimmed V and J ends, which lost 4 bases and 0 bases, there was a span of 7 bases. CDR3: CASSSAASYEQYF. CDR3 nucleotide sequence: TGTGCCAGCAGCTCGGCTGCCTCCTACGAGCAGTACTTC.

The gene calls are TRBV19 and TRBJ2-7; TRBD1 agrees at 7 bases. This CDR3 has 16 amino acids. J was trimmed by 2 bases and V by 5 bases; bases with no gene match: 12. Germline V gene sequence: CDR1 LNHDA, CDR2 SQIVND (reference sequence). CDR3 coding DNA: TGTGCCAGTAGTCAACTCCGGGACAGTTCAGCCTACGAGCAGTACTTC. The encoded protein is CASSQLRDSSAYEQYF.

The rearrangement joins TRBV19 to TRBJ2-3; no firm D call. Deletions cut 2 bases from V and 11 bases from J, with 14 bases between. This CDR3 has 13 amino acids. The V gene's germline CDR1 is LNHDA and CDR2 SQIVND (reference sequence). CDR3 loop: CASSIPPPERQYF. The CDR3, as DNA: TGTGCCAGTAGTATACCCCCTCCCGAGAGGCAGTATTTT.

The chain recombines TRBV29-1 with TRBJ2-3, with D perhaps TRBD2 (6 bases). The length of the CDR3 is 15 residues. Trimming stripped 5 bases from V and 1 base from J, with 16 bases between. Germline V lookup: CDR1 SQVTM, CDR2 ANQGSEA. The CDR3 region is CSVTPGGVGTDTQYF. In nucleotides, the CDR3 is TGCAGCGTTACCCCCGGGGGAGTGGGCACAGATACGCAGTATTTT.